The present T cell receptor beta chain was sequenced within a study of T cells in Graves' hyperthyroidism and ophthalmopathy (dated by TCRdb to about 2019). Regarding the study in general: Peripheral blood was collected at initial diagnosis, before any treatment. To identify TCR V-J signatures that set the groups apart, the researchers used a discovery cohort of more than 95 patients, made up of 40 to 45 with Graves' ophthalmopathy and 57 with stable Graves' hyperthyroidism. Whether ophthalmopathy could be predicted prospectively was tested in an independent validation cohort made up of 18 hyperthyroidism patients plus 17 patients who later progressed to ophthalmopathy. The 100 or so discovery patients were divided at random into training and test sets in a 7:3 ratio. In addition, the study compared T-cell repertoires in thyroid tissue and in blood from about six Graves' hyperthyroidism patients. Once sampling was done, hyperthyroidism patients were given methimazole at a starting dose of 30 mg daily, whereas ophthalmopathy patients were given high-dose intravenous methylprednisolone. According to the paper, TCR Vbeta CDR3 sequencing was carried out on about 140 peripheral blood samples, which came from about 45 ophthalmopathy, 75 or so hyperthyroidism and around 17 progressor patients. Results and caveats for the whole study, not just this receptor: In validation, the model predicted progression to ophthalmopathy a median of around 6.5 months before onset, with roughly 70% sensitivity and 72.22% specificity. A model built on a 13 V-J signature distinguished ophthalmopathy from stable hyperthyroidism, reaching around 88% sensitivity and around 82% specificity in cross-validation and 80%/75% in testing. Most expanded thyroid clonotypes (frequency above 0.001) were also detected in blood, a finding suggesting that blood repertoires may reflect thyroid immune responses. Sample size was not statistically predetermined, and investigators were not blinded to group allocation.

The CDR3 spans 16 residues, from the cysteine through the phenylalanine. The CDR3 DNA has 48 bases and is translated from base 1. The germline V gene supplies CDR1 SNHLY and CDR2 FYNNEI. The trim is 1 base for V and 1 base for J, with a gap of 13 bases between the germline ends. Stable Graves' hyperthyroidism was defined as no progression to ophthalmopathy during 18 months of follow-up. Hyperthyroidism patients were aged 18 to 65 years and newly diagnosed, with disease duration of less than 2 months. The study excluded patients with uncontrolled infections, other autoimmune diseases, pregnancy or lactation. Clinical symptoms, serum thyroxine and TRAb, thyroid ultrasound, and orbital computed tomography formed the basis for the diagnoses. PBMCs were isolated from about 9.1 ml of fresh peripheral blood by Ficoll-Paque density gradient centrifugation. Trizol reagent was used to extract total RNA, and RNA quality was then checked on an Agilent 2100 Bioanalyzer.

The TCR beta CDR3 regions were amplified from the RNA transcripts. For the first round of RT-PCR on the TCR CDR3, the HTBI primer set was used together with the Qiagen OneStep RT-PCR kit. Libraries were constructed in a second round of multiplex PCR, after which size selection and purification were carried out. Libraries were sequenced paired-end with 100 bp reads on an Illumina HiSeq2000. The authors' analysis ran thus. Raw data were processed with SOAPnuke, discarding reads with adapters, uncalled bases, mean Phred below 15, or no exact constant-primer or identifier match. High-quality paired reads were merged with COPE v1.2.5, and unique nucleotide sequences were defined as clonotypes. MiTCR v1.1 was used to align the clonotypes against IMGT TRBV, TRBD and TRBJ reference segments. The analysis was restricted to V-J combinations with a frequency above 0.0001, which together covered 99.2% of the repertoires. A TCS score was defined as the ratio of F50 (clonal expansion) to E x V (chaos), with BLOSUM62-based TCRdist applied between CDR3 peptides within each V-J. Welch's t-statistics and random forest reduced around 520 V-J features to roughly 13, which were used in a naive Bayes classifier (R e1071). TCRdb reran the public reads through fastp at Q25 and MiXCR, keeping productive beta chains. Under each unique CDR3 protein, matching rows form one entry showing the most common genes and DNA. The V and J calls here are based on TCRdb, not the publication. The table for this sample lists over 500,000 distinct CDR3 sequences; about 14% of them were counted only once. 11% to 15% of the sample comes from the top ten.

Details on this clonotype: No antigen is known for it. Per-base qualities were not stored, and no clone one base away is much larger.

The receptor was derived from a woman aged 35 to 49 with Graves' hyperthyroidism. The material sequenced was blood. The sequence joins TRBV2 to TRBJ1-1; the D gene is perhaps TRBD1, from 5 matching bases. The CDR3 reads as follows: CASSEGVGGGNTEAFF. The base sequence is TGTGCCAGCAGTGAAGGTGTGGGGGGGGGGAACACTGAAGCTTTCTTT.